These 30 T cell receptor beta chains were all obtained from the same sample, sequenced in a study of T cell responses to AZD1222 COVID-19 vaccine. Generated by immunoSEQ multiplex PCR, the TCRdb table keeps only in-frame clones and is missing some. The sample yields more than 150,000 clones, more than 85% seen once. The sequencing used peripheral blood, collected after recovery from COVID-19. The receptors come from an adult who had recovered from COVID-19.

V gene TRBV5-4 combines with J gene TRBJ1-2, with D unresolved. Deletions cut 1 base from V and 8 bases from J, with 12 bases between. The CDR3 has 13 amino acids. The germline gives CDR1 SGHNT, CDR2 YYREEE (reference sequence). The CDR3 loop reads CASSLWEVRGYTF. The CDR3 coding sequence is TGTGCCAGCAGCTTGTGGGAGGTTAGAGGCTACACCTTC.

The chain recombines TRBV15 with TRBJ2-1; 9 bases fit TRBD1. Germline V lookup: CDR1 LNHNV, CDR2 YYDKDF (reference sequence). This CDR3 has 16 amino acids. Germline trimming cut 3 bases from V and 0 bases from J; bases unmatched to any gene: 3. CDR3 in DNA: TGTGCCACCAGCAGCCGACAGGGGGGCTCCTACAATGAGCAGTTCTTC. Amino acids: CATSSRQGGSYNEQFF.

This chain links TRBV27 with TRBJ2-3; the D call may be TRBD1 or TRBD2 (7 bases each). Between the trimmed V and J ends, which lost 1 base and 4 bases, there was a span of 12 bases. Germline assignment: CDR1 MNHEY and CDR2 SMNVEV (reference sequence). The CDR3 runs to 15 residues. The CDR3 bases are TGTGCCAGCAGTTTATTGACAGGGAGGGCAGATACGCAGTATTTT. This gives the protein CASSLLTGRADTQYF.

Regarding this clone: The same CDR3 is also encoded by other DNA sequences in this sample. CDR3 sequence reads: CASRDRRNTEAFF. The CDR3 DNA reads TGTGCCAGTAGGGACAGGAGAAACACTGAAGCTTTCTTT. This chain joins TRBV19 and TRBJ1-1; the match to TRBD1 covers 7 bases. The junction had 3 bases not matched to a gene; V was cut back by 6 bases and J by 2 bases. This CDR3 is built from 13 residues. CDR1 is LNHDA and CDR2 is SQIVND in the germline V gene (reference sequence).

V usage is TRBV18 and J usage is TRBJ2-7; D possibly corresponds to TRBD2 (6 bases). This CDR3 spans 15 amino acids. Germline V CDR1 and CDR2: KGHSH, LQKENI. Deletions cut 2 bases from V and 7 bases from J, with 18 bases between. The CDR3 nucleotides read TGTGCCAGCTCACCAACGGGGGACGGCTTTGGGGAGCAGTACTTC. Translation: CASSPTGDGFGEQYF.

The chain recombines TRBV7-2 with TRBJ1-1; tentatively, D is TRBD1 (6 bases). Germline-derived CDR1 and CDR2 are SGHTA and FQGNSA. The CDR3 loop spans 13 amino acids. Trimming removed 3 bases from V and 4 bases from J, with 9 bases in between. The CDR3 coding sequence is TGTGCCAGCAGCTTCACAGGGACCACTGAAGCTTTCTTT. Translated, it gives CASSFTGTTEAFF.

V is TRBV24-1 and J is TRBJ2-2; D uncertain. The germline V gene has CDR1 KGHDR and CDR2 SFDVKD. V lost 1 base, J lost 5 bases, and 7 bases lay in between. The CDR3 runs 14 residues. This CDR3 reads CATSDLTLTGELFF. As DNA, the CDR3 is TGTGCCACCAGTGATTTAACCTTAACCGGGGAGCTGTTTTTT.

This rearrangement joins TRBV28 to TRBJ2-7; 7 bases agree with TRBD1. Germline V CDR1 and CDR2: MDHEN, SYDVKM. V dropped 3 bases and J dropped 5; count of bases not matched to a gene: 4. The CDR3 length is 13 residues. The CDR3 here is CASSFDRAHEQYF. The DNA for the CDR3 is TGTGCCAGCAGTTTCGACAGGGCCCACGAGCAGTACTTC.

The chain recombines TRBV2 with TRBJ2-1; D is unclear. Germline V lookup: CDR1 SNHLY, CDR2 FYNNEI. The germline V and J ends were trimmed by 6 bases and 8 bases, with 17 bases remaining between them. The length of the CDR3 is 14 residues. CDR3 sequence (DNA): TGTGCCAGCAGGGGCGTAGGCCGTGGCGATGAGCAGTTCTTC. This sequence encodes CASRGVGRGDEQFF.

This rearrangement joins TRBV23-1 to TRBJ1-2; D is ambiguous. TRBV23-1 counts as an open reading frame of uncertain function. The V gene lost 0 bases and the J gene lost 1 base, with 12 bases spanning the gap. The CDR3 length is 16 residues. The CDR3, as DNA: TGCGCCAGCAGTCAATCGGCGTACACGATTAACTATGGCTACACCTTC. Amino acid sequence: CASSQSAYTINYGYTF.

The chain combines TRBV10-2 with TRBJ2-7; 7 bases match TRBD1. V gave up 3 bases and J gave up 4 bases; unmatched junction bases: 6. Germline-derived CDR1 and CDR2 are WSHSY and SAAADI. The CDR3 extends over 14 amino acids. CDR3 residues: CASSEATGVYEQYF. The CDR3 DNA is TGCGCCAGCAGTGAAGCAACAGGGGTTTACGAGCAGTACTTC.

The chain recombines TRBV6-5 with TRBJ1-3, with D hard to call. Trimming shortened V by 8 bases and J by 11 bases, and 13 bases separated the two germline ends. Germline-derived CDR1 and CDR2 are MNHEY and SVGAGI. The CDR3 spans 11 residues. The CDR3 DNA sequence: TGTGCCAGCGTTTCTGGGGTCGCCATATATTTT. It encodes CASVSGVAIYF.

This chain links TRBV7-2 with TRBJ2-7; D possibly corresponds to TRBD1 (6 bases). The V and J ends lost 6 bases and 7 bases respectively, with 13 bases between them. CDR1 and CDR2 from the germline V gene are SGHTA and FQGNSA. The CDR3 loop spans 12 amino acids. DNA for the CDR3: TGTGCCAGCAGTTCACAGGGATGGGAGCAGTACTTC. The encoded protein is CASSSQGWEQYF.

This clone appeared a few times. The V call is TRBV24-1, the J call TRBJ1-1, with D maybe TRBD1 (6 bases). V shed 3 bases and J shed 3 bases, with 13 bases lying between them. This CDR3 has 15 residues. Germline V CDR1 and CDR2: KGHDR, SFDVKD. The CDR3 loop reads CATSDGDRRDTEAFF. CDR3 sequence (DNA): TGTGCCACCAGTGATGGCGACAGGCGAGACACTGAAGCTTTCTTT.

J is TRBJ2-5 and V is TRBV7-2; TRBD1 matches at 11 bases. This CDR3 is built from 16 residues. The V and J ends lost 5 bases and 5 bases, in that order; junction bases with no gene match: 10. Germline V gene lookup returns CDR1 SGHTA and CDR2 FQGNSA. The CDR3 is CASSPGGTGGRETQYF. DNA of the CDR3: TGTGCCAGCAGCCCCGGGGGGACAGGGGGGCGGGAGACCCAGTACTTC.

The chain recombines TRBV9 with TRBJ1-1; D remains unclear. Looked up from germline, CDR1 is SGDLS and CDR2 is YYNGEE. The ends were cut back, 0 bases at V and 9 bases at J, with 12 bases in the middle. The CDR3 has 13 residues. For the CDR3, the DNA is TGTGCCAGCAGCGTAGGAAGCAGGACCAAAGCTTTCTTT. It specifies CASSVGSRTKAFF.

The genes are TRBV2 and TRBJ2-3; 10 bases are a match to TRBD1. This CDR3 contains 14 residues. V lost 10 bases to trimming and J lost 6 bases; unmatched junction nucleotides: 10. CDR1 is SNHLY, CDR2 FYNNEI, per germline. CDR3 loop: CATPGTGVLDTQYF. CDR3 sequence (DNA): TGTGCCACCCCCGGGACAGGGGTTTTGGATACGCAGTATTTT.

The J gene is TRBJ1-2, the V gene TRBV4-2; D is possibly TRBD1 (6 bases). The V gene lost 0 bases and the J gene lost 5 bases, with 22 bases spanning the gap. The CDR3 spans 18 residues. Germline CDR1 is LGHNA and CDR2 is YNFKEQ. The CDR3 DNA is TGTGCCAGCAGCCAAGAGGCCCGCACCGGGGGGGCCAGGTATGGCTACACCTTC. Translated: CASSQEARTGGARYGYTF.

V and J are TRBV5-6 and TRBJ2-7; weak D call: TRBD1 (6 bases). Germline CDR1 and CDR2: SGHDT and YYEEEE. The CDR3 loop spans 14 amino acids. Trimming cost V 3 bases and J 3 bases, with 13 bases left between them. The CDR3 loop reads CASSSRDIGYEQYF. In nucleotides, the CDR3 is TGTGCCAGCAGCTCCCGGGACATAGGCTACGAGCAGTACTTC.

This clone occurred many times. The V gene is TRBV29-1, the J gene TRBJ2-3; 8 positions match TRBD1. This CDR3 is 15 amino acids long. CDR1 SQVTM and CDR2 ANQGSEA come from the germline V gene. J lost 2 bases, V lost 4 bases, and 8 bases had no gene match. The CDR3 DNA is TGCAGCGTTGGGGGGCCGACAGGGGTCACAGATACGCAGTATTTT. Translation gives CSVGGPTGVTDTQYF.

The chain joins TRBV9 to TRBJ2-6; perhaps TRBD2 as D (6 bases). Germline lookup yields CDR1 SGDLS and CDR2 YYNGEE. CDR3 length: 20 amino acids. V lost 4 bases and J lost 4, with 27 bases in between. CDR3 residues: CASSPRGRSNVRGGANVLTF. CDR3 DNA sequence: TGTGCCAGCAGCCCTAGAGGGAGGTCTAATGTAAGGGGAGGGGCCAACGTCCTGACTTTC.

The gene calls are TRBV4-2 and TRBJ2-5; 7 positions agree with TRBD1. V was clipped by 2 bases and J by 7 bases; unmatched bases: 10. The CDR3 consists of 15 residues. Germline V lookup: CDR1 LGHNA, CDR2 YNFKEQ. CDR3 bases: TGTGCCAGCAGCCAAAGGGGGACAGCGCCAGCGACCCAGTACTTC. Amino acid sequence: CASSQRGTAPATQYF.

This chain uses TRBV30 with TRBJ2-7; 12 bases line up with TRBD1. CDR1 GTSNPN and CDR2 SVGIG come from the germline V gene (reference sequence). CDR3 length: 15 amino acids. J was trimmed by 5 bases and V by 3 bases; bases with no gene match: 8. DNA for the CDR3: TGTGCCTGGAGGGGACAGGGGGCGGAGAGGAACGAGCAGTACTTC. This translates into CAWRGQGAERNEQYF.

The J gene is TRBJ2-1, the V gene TRBV5-4, with 11 nucleotides matching TRBD1. The CDR3 length is 15 residues. V gave up 4 bases and J gave up 7 bases; unmatched junction bases: 7. CDR1 is SGHNT and CDR2 is YYREEE in the germline V gene (reference sequence). In nucleotides, the CDR3 is TGTGCCAGCAGCGTTCCCGGGACAGGGGGGAATGAGCAGTTCTTC. Translation gives CASSVPGTGGNEQFF.

The chain recombines TRBV13 with TRBJ2-5; D may be TRBD2 (6 bases). Trimming left V 4 bases short and J 5 bases short, with 14 bases between. Germline V gives CDR1 PRHDT, CDR2 FYEKMQ (reference sequence). This CDR3 is built from 14 residues. The CDR3 spells CASSYRAGRETQYF. The CDR3 DNA sequence: TGTGCCAGCAGCTACCGGGCAGGGAGGGAGACCCAGTACTTC.

The chain is built from TRBV5-1 and TRBJ2-1, with D possibly being TRBD1 (5 bases). V was pared by 8 bases and J by 6 bases, with 9 bases between. Germline CDR1 is SGHRS and CDR2 is YFSETQ. The CDR3 consists of 11 residues. The CDR3 reads CASIRGNEQFF. The CDR3 nucleotides are TGCGCCAGTATAAGGGGCAATGAGCAGTTCTTC.

This clone was recorded a few times. This chain joins TRBV7-9 and TRBJ1-1; D remains ambiguous. The CDR3 runs 14 residues. V shed 5 bases and J shed 4 bases, with 14 bases lying between them. Germline V gene data show CDR1 as SEHNR and CDR2 as FQNEAQ (reference sequence). CDR3 protein: CASSLRTLPTEAFF. In nucleotides, the CDR3 is TGTGCCAGCAGCCTTCGGACTCTCCCCACTGAAGCTTTCTTT.

The chain uses TRBV19 and TRBJ2-1; D is tentatively TRBD1 or TRBD2 (5 bases each). Trimming stripped 10 bases from V and 5 bases from J, with 15 bases between. The CDR3 extends over 13 amino acids. Germline V gives CDR1 LNHDA, CDR2 SQIVND (reference sequence). CDR3 sequence reads: CATKPRGDNEQFF. The DNA of the CDR3 is TGTGCCACCAAGCCCCGAGGGGACAATGAGCAGTTCTTC.

The chain links TRBV29-1 to TRBJ1-1, with TRBD1 matching over 10 bases. The V gene's germline CDR1 is SQVTM and CDR2 ANQGSEA. The CDR3 has 15 amino acids. Trimming cost V 6 bases and J 0 bases; bases outside gene matches: 7. CDR3 sequence reads: CSVPGQGRMNTEAFF. CDR3 coding DNA: TGCAGCGTCCCGGGACAGGGGCGCATGAACACTGAAGCTTTCTTT.

This sequence joins TRBV5-6 and TRBJ2-7; D not certain. There are 17 residues in the CDR3. Per the germline V gene, CDR1 is SGHDT and CDR2 is YYEEEE. V lost 0 bases, J lost 2 bases, and 18 bases lay in between. The CDR3 loop is CASSLGVFGQFPYEQYF. CDR3 DNA sequence: TGTGCCAGCAGCTTGGGGGTCTTTGGGCAGTTCCCCTACGAGCAGTACTTC.